This T cell receptor beta chain was retrieved from a study of blood T cell repertoires in COVID-19. At the level of the study: The origin of the acute and convalescent COVID-19 samples was the United States, Italy and Spain. T cells, B-cell-depleted T cells, or PBMCs provided the cDNA or gDNA that served as material.

In the source study's methods: Estimated nucleated cell counts came from reference gene primer amplification. Assay: immunoSEQ multiplex PCR; the TCRdb copy retains only in-frame clones and omits some. Clone size and the V and J calls come from that table; the DNA yielded D and trimming. The table shows about 250,000 clones, with around 90% occurring only once. This CDR3 has 16 amino acids. Germline loops: CDR1 SGHDT, CDR2 YYEEEE. J lost 6 bases, V lost 1 base, and 10 bases had no gene match. The chain uses TRBV5-6 and TRBJ1-5; 7 nucleotides align to TRBD1. The sample comprised peripheral blood. The clonotype was recovered from an elderly man with acute or convalescent COVID-19. CDR3 sequence: CASSLYGEGAIQPQHF. CDR3 coding DNA: TGTGCCAGCAGCTTGTATGGTGAGGGGGCGATTCAGCCCCAGCATTTT.